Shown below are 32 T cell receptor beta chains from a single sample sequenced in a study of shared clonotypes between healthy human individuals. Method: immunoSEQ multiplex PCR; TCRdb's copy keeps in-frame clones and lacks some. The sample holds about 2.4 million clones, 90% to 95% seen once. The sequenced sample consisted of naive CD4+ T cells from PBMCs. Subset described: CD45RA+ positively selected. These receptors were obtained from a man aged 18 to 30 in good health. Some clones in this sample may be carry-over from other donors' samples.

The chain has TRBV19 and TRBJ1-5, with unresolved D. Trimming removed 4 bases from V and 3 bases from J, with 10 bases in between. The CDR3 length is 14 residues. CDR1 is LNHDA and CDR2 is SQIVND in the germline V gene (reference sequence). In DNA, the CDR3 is TGTGCCAGTAGTAGTGGTAACGCCAATCAGCCCCAGCATTTT. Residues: CASSSGNANQPQHF.

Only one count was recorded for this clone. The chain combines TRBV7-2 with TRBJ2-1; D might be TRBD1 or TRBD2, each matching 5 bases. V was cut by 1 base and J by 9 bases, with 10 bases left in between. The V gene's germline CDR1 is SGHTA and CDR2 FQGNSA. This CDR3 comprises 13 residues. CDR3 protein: CASSLGGVGEQFF. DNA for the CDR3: TGTGCCAGCAGCTTAGGAGGGGTCGGTGAGCAGTTCTTC.

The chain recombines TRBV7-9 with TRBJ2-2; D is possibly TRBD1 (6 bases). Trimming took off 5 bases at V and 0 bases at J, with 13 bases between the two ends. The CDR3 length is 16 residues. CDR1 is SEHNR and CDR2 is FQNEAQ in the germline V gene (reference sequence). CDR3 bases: TGTGCCAGCAGCCCCGGACAGAACGCGAACACCGGGGAGCTGTTTTTT. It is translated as CASSPGQNANTGELFF.

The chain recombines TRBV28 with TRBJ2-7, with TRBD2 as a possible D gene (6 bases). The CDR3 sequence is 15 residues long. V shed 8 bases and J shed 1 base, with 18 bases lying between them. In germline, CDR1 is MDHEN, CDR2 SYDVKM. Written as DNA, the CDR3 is TGTGCCAGCCGAAGTTCAACAGGACTATCCTACGAGCAGTACTTC. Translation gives CASRSSTGLSYEQYF.

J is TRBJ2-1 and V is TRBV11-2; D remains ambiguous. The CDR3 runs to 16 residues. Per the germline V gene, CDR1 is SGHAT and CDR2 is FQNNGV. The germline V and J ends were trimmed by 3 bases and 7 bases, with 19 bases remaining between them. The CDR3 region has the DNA TGTGCCAGCAGCTTCTCGGCGGCCTTTGGGCGGAATGAGCAGTTCTTC. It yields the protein CASSFSAAFGRNEQFF.

CDR3 in DNA: TGTGCCAGCAGCCTCCCTGGTACGCAGTATTTT. Translating it yields CASSLPGTQYF. J is TRBJ2-3 and V is TRBV28; D is uncertain. Germline V lookup: CDR1 MDHEN, CDR2 SYDVKM. V dropped 6 bases and J dropped 8 bases, with 9 bases sitting between them. This CDR3 has 11 amino acids.

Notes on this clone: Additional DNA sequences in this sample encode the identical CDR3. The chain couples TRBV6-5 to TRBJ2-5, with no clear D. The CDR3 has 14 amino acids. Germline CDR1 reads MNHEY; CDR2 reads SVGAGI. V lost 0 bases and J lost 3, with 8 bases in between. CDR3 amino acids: CASSYSTGKETQYF. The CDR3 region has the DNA TGTGCCAGCAGTTACTCGACCGGTAAAGAGACCCAGTACTTC.

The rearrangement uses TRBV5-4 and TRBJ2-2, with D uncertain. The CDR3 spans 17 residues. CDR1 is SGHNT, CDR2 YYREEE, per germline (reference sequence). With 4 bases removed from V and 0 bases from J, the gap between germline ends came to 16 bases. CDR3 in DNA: TGTGCCAGCAGCCCCTTACCTGCCCCAACGAACACCGGGGAGCTGTTTTTT. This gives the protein CASSPLPAPTNTGELFF.

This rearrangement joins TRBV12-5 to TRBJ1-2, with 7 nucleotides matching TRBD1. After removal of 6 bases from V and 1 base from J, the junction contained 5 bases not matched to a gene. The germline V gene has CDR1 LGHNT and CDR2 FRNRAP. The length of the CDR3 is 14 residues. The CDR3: CASGRTGFNYGYTF. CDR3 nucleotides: TGTGCTAGTGGGCGGACAGGATTTAACTATGGCTACACCTTC.

The CDR3 protein is CASRLSRERGGYTF. As DNA, the CDR3 is TGTGCCAGCAGATTGTCGCGGGAACGAGGTGGCTACACCTTC. V gene TRBV27 combines with J gene TRBJ1-2; no reliable D call. Trimming removed 6 bases at V and 7 bases at J, with 18 bases between. Germline assignment: CDR1 MNHEY and CDR2 SMNVEV (reference sequence). The CDR3 runs to 14 residues.

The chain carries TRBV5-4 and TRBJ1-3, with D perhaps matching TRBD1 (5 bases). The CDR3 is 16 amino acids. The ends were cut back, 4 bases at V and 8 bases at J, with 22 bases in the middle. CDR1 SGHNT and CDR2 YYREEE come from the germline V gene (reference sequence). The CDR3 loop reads CASSPGTRGARDTIYF. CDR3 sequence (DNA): TGTGCCAGCAGCCCGGGGACGAGGGGAGCTCGGGACACCATATATTTT.

The CDR3 region has the DNA TGTGCCAGCAGTGAAGCCCAACCGCGAACGGGGGGGCTTAGCTCCTACGAGCAGTACTTC. As protein: CASSEAQPRTGGLSSYEQYF. This rearrangement joins TRBV2 to TRBJ2-7, with 8 bases that match TRBD2. Trimming cost V 0 bases and J 0 bases; bases outside gene matches: 16. The CDR3 length is 20 residues. CDR1 is SNHLY and CDR2 is FYNNEI in the germline V gene.

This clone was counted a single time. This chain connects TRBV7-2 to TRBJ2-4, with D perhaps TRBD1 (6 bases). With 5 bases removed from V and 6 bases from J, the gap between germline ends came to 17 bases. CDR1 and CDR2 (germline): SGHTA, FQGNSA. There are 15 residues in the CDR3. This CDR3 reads CASSRNRAPLNIQYF. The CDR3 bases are TGTGCCAGCAGCCGCAACAGGGCGCCGCTAAACATTCAGTACTTC.

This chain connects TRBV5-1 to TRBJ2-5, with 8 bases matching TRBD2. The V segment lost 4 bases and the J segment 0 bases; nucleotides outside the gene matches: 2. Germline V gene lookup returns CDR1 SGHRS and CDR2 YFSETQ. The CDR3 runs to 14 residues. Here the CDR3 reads CASSRSGDQETQYF. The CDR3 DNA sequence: TGCGCCAGCAGCCGTAGCGGGGACCAAGAGACCCAGTACTTC.

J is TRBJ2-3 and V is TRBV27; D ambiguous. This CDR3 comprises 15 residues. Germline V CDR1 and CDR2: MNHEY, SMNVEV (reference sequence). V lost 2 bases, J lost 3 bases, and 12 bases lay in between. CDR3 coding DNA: TGTGCCAGCAGTTTACCCGGTAATCCAACAGATACGCAGTATTTT. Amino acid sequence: CASSLPGNPTDTQYF.

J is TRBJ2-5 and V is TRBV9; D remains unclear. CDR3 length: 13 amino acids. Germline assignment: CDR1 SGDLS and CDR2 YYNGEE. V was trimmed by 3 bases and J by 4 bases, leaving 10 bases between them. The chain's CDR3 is CASSARFVETQYF. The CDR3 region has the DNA TGTGCCAGCAGCGCACGTTTTGTAGAGACCCAGTACTTC.

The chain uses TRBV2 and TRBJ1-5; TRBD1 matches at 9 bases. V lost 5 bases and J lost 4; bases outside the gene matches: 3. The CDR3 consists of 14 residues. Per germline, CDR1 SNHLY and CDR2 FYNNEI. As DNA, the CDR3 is TGTGCCAGCAGTTCCGGGACAGGGAATCAGCCCCAGCATTTT. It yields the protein CASSSGTGNQPQHF.

The CDR3 bases are TGTGCCTGGAAGAGGAAAGGGACCGGGGAGCTGTTTTTT. It translates to CAWKRKGTGELFF. The gene calls are TRBV30 and TRBJ2-2; D unclear. The V and J ends lost 4 bases and 5 bases respectively, with 11 bases between them. The CDR3 extends over 13 amino acids. Germline CDR1 and CDR2: GTSNPN and SVGIG (reference sequence). Full variable domain (missing parts from reference TRBV30 and TRBJ2-2): SQTIHQWPATLVQPVGSPLSLECTVEGTSNPNLYWYRQAAGRGLQLLFYSVGIGQISSEVPQNLSASRPQDRQFILSSKKLLLSDSGFYLCAWKRKGTGELFFGEGSRLTVL.

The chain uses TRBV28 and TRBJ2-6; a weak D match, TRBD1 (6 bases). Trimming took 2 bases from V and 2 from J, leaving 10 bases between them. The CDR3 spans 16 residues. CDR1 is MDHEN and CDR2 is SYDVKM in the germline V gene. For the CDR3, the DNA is TGTGCCAGCAGTTTAAACAGGGATACTGGGGCCAACGTCCTGACTTTC. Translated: CASSLNRDTGANVLTF.

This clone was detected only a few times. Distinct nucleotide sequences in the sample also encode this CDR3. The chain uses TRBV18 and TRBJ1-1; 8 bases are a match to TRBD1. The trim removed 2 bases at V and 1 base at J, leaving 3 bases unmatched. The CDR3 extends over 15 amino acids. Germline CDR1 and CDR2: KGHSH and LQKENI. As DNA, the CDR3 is TGTGCCAGCTCACCAACCGGGACAGGGAACACTGAAGCTTTCTTT. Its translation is CASSPTGTGNTEAFF.

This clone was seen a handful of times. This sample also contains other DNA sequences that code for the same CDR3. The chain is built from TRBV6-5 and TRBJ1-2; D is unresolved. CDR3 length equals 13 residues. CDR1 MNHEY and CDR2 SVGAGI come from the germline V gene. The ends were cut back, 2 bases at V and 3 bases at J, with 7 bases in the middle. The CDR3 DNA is TGTGCCAGCAGTTACACCGGGGACTATGGCTACACCTTC. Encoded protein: CASSYTGDYGYTF.

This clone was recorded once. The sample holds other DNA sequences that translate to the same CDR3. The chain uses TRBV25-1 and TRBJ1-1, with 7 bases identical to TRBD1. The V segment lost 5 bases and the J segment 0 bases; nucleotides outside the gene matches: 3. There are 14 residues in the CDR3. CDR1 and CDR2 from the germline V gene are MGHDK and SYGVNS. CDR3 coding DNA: TGTGCCAGCAGTAAAGGACAGGTGAACACTGAAGCTTTCTTT. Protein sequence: CASSKGQVNTEAFF.

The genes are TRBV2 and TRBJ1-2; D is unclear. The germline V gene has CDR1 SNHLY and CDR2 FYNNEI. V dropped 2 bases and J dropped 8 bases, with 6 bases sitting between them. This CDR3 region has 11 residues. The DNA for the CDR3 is TGTGCCAGCAGTGAAAATAGAGGCTACACCTTC. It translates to CASSENRGYTF.

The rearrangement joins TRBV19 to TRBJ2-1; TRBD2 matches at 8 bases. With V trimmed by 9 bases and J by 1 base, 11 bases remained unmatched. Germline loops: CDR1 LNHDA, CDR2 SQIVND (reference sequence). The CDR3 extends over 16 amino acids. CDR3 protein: CASLPPGGWSYNEQFF. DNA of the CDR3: TGTGCCAGCCTACCCCCGGGAGGGTGGTCCTACAATGAGCAGTTCTTC.

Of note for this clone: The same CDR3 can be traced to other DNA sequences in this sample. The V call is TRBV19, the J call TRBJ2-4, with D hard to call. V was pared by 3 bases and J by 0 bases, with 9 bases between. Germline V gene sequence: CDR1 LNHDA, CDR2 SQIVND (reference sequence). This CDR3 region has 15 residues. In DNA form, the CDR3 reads TGTGCCAGTAGTATTCGCAGGCTAGCCAAAAACATTCAGTACTTC. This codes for CASSIRRLAKNIQYF.

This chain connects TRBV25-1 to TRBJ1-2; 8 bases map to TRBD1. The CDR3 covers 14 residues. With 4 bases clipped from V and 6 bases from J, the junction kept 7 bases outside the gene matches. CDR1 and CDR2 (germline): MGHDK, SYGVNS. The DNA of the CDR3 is TGTGCCAGCAGTGCGACCGGGACAGGAAATGGCTACACCTTC. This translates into CASSATGTGNGYTF.

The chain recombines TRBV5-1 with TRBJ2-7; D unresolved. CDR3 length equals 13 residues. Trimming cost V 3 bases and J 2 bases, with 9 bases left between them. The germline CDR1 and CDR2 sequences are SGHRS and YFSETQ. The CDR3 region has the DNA TGCGCCAGCAGCTCACCCTCTCCCTACGAGCAGTACTTC. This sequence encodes CASSSPSPYEQYF.

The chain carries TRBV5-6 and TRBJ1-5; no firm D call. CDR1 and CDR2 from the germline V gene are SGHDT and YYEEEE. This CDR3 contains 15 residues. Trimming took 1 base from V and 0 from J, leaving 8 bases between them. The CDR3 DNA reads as TGTGCCAGCAGCTTGCGGGAATATAGCAATCAGCCCCAGCATTTT. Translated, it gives CASSLREYSNQPQHF.

This CDR3 is CASRADSYEQYF. The CDR3 nucleotides read TGTGCCAGCAGGGCGGACAGCTACGAGCAGTACTTC. The rearrangement uses TRBV6-5 and TRBJ2-7; D might be TRBD1 (6 bases). CDR3 size: 12 residues. The germline V gene encodes CDR1 MNHEY and CDR2 SVGAGI. V shed 6 bases and J shed 3 bases, with 9 bases lying between them.

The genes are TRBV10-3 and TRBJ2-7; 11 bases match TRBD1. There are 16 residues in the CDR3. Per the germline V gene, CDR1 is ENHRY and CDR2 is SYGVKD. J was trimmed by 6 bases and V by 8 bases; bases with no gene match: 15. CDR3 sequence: CAISDRGPAPLGEQYF. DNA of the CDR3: TGTGCCATCTCGGACAGGGGGCCGGCACCCTTGGGCGAGCAGTACTTC.

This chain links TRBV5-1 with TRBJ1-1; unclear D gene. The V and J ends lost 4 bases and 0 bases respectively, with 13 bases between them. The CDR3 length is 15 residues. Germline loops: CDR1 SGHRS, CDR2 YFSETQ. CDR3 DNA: TGCGCCAGCAGCGCGACAATAGGGTTGAACACTGAAGCTTTCTTT. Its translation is CASSATIGLNTEAFF.

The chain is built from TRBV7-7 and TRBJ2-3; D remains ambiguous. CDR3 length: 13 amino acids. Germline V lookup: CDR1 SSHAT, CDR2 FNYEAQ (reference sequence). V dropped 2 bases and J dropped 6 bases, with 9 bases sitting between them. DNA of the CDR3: TGTGCCAGCAGCTTAAACACCGTGGATACGCAGTATTTT. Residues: CASSLNTVDTQYF.